A selection of T cell receptor beta chains follows, all from one sample in a study of T cell responses to AZD1222 COVID-19 vaccine. Repertoires were generated with immunoSEQ multiplex PCR, while TCRdb's copy carries only in-frame clones and drops some. Seen here are roughly 120,000 clones, about nine tenths observed once, and the top ten hold 2% to 3%. Source: peripheral blood, taken on day 0 of AZD1222 vaccination. The receptors stem from an adult in good health. CDR3s include the opening cysteine and the closing phenylalanine or tryptophan. D genes are given only for firm matches. Expanded clones get a size class; other rows say once, few or many, or leave the size out.

TRBV28	TRBJ1-1	-	-	CASSSRGNTEAFF	TGTGCCAGCAGTTCCAGGGGGAACACTGAAGCTTTCTTT
TRBV30	TRBJ1-2	-	-	CAWSVGPGYTF	TGTGCCTGGAGTGTCGGACCCGGCTACACCTTC
TRBV28	TRBJ1-3	few	-	CASRSSGNTIYF	TGTGCCAGCAGAAGCTCTGGAAACACCATATATTTT
TRBV6-4	TRBJ2-3	-	-	CASSDSTGSSSTQYF	TGTGCCAGCAGTGACTCGACCGGTTCCAGCAGTACGCAGTATTTT
TRBV27	TRBJ2-2	-	-	CASRGTLAHTGELFF	TGTGCCAGCAGGGGGACTCTAGCCCACACCGGGGAGCTGTTTTTT
TRBV6-5	TRBJ2-3	-	-	CASRSGLSTDTQYF	TGTGCCAGCAGGAGCGGACTAAGCACAGATACGCAGTATTTT
TRBV3-1/TRBV3-2	TRBJ1-2	-	-	CASSPTFQGNYGYTF	TGTGCCAGCAGCCCCACTTTCCAGGGGAACTATGGCTACACCTTC
TRBV5-1	TRBJ2-6	-	-	CASRLGGLTLPSGANVLTF	TGCGCCAGCAGGCTAGGAGGACTTACATTACCCTCTGGGGCCAACGTCCTGACTTTC
TRBV27	TRBJ1-6	-	-	CATGSAYNSPLHF	TGTGCCACGGGGAGCGCCTATAATTCACCCCTCCACTTT
TRBV12-5	TRBJ2-2	-	TRBD1	CASGLIPGQGLVGELFF	TGTGCTAGTGGTTTGATCCCGGGACAGGGACTTGTCGGGGAGCTGTTTTTT
TRBV3-1/TRBV3-2	TRBJ2-1	-	TRBD2	CASSQEGLAGLDEQFF	TGTGCCAGCAGCCAAGAGGGACTAGCGGGATTGGATGAGCAGTTCTTC
TRBV11-3	TRBJ2-7	-	TRBD2	CASSLASGSSYEQYF	TGTGCCAGCAGCTTAGCTAGCGGGAGCTCCTACGAGCAGTACTTC
TRBV10-1	TRBJ2-3	-	-	CASSGRSSFSSTDTQYF	TGCGCCAGCAGTGGTCGATCTAGCTTCTCTAGCACAGATACGCAGTATTTT
TRBV19	TRBJ1-2	-	TRBD1	CASTEYRGSLGYTF	TGTGCCAGTACCGAGTACAGGGGGTCACTTGGCTACACCTTC
TRBV9	TRBJ2-5	-	TRBD2	CASSAQLAGGPETQYF	TGTGCCAGCAGCGCCCAACTAGCGGGAGGGCCAGAGACCCAGTACTTC
TRBV28	TRBJ2-7	-	TRBD2	CATRGLAKEQYF	TGTGCCACCCGGGGACTAGCAAAGGAGCAGTACTTC
TRBV7-9	TRBJ2-1	-	-	CASSLGRIGSENEQFF	TGTGCCAGCAGCTTGGGCCGCATAGGGAGTGAGAATGAGCAGTTCTTC
TRBV21-1	TRBJ1-1	few	-	CASSKEAEQGAPNTEAFF	TGTGCCAGCAGCAAAGAAGCCGAGCAGGGGGCTCCGAACACTGAAGCTTTCTTT
TRBV7-6	TRBJ2-3	-	-	CASSPVTDTQYF	TGTGCCAGCAGCCCGGTGACAGATACGCAGTATTTT
TRBV29-1	TRBJ1-1	few	-	CSVRGMRMNTEAFF	TGCAGCGTTAGAGGGATGAGGATGAACACTGAAGCTTTCTTT
TRBV28	TRBJ2-7	-	-	CASSGVPRPSYEQYF	TGTGCCAGCAGTGGGGTTCCGCGGCCCTCCTACGAGCAGTACTTC
TRBV19	TRBJ1-1	-	-	CASSTQSEAFF	TGTGCCAGTAGTACTCAGAGCGAAGCTTTCTTT
TRBV12-5	TRBJ1-1	-	TRBD1	CASGPGPGQGWNTEAFF	TGTGCTAGTGGTCCCGGCCCCGGACAGGGATGGAACACTGAAGCTTTCTTT
TRBV5-1	TRBJ2-1	-	-	CASSLEFNEQFF	TGCGCCAGCAGCTTGGAATTTAATGAGCAGTTCTTC
TRBV30	TRBJ2-2	once	-	CAWSPGTYTGELFF	TGTGCCTGGAGTCCCGGGACCTACACCGGGGAGCTGTTTTTT
TRBV5-6	TRBJ1-2	-	TRBD1	CASSLPGQGLGYGYTF	TGTGCCAGCAGCTTGCCGGGACAGGGGTTGGGGTATGGCTACACCTTC
TRBV10-2	TRBJ1-1	-	-	CASRGATGSQAFF	TGCGCCAGCAGGGGGGCAACAGGGTCTCAAGCTTTCTTT